Shown below are 16 T cell receptor beta chains from a single sample sequenced in a study of blood T cells in healthy people across ages (dated by TCRdb to the mid-2010s). Library prep was done by 5' RACE. The sequencer listed for this sample is Illumina HiSeq 2500. A second PCR of about 6 to 11 cycles was run with a J-beta primer mix and a sample-barcoded 5' primer. TCRdb reprocessed the public reads (quality trimming at Q25 with fastp, clone calling with MiXCR) and kept in-frame beta chains. Records with the same CDR3 protein are collapsed into one entry carrying the most frequent genes and DNA. The sample has over 1,500,000 distinct CDR3 sequences on record, roughly 50% of them singletons. The top ten hold approximately 2% of the sample. Sequencing was performed on blood. Source of these receptors: a middle-aged woman in good health.

This chain uses TRBV9 with TRBJ2-3; 9 nucleotides line up with TRBD2. The CDR3 loop spans 14 amino acids. Germline V gene data show CDR1 as SGDLS and CDR2 as YYNGEE. The junction had 5 bases not matched to a gene; V was cut back by 0 bases and J by 9 bases. The CDR3 sequence: CASSVGLAGNTQYF. In DNA form, the CDR3 reads TGTGCCAGCAGCGTAGGGCTAGCGGGGAACACGCAGTATTTT.

This chain connects TRBV20-1 to TRBJ1-2, with TRBD1 matching 9 bases. Germline lookup yields CDR1 DFQATT and CDR2 SNEGSKA (reference sequence). This CDR3 contains 14 residues. V gave up 2 bases and J gave up 8 bases; unmatched junction bases: 9. The CDR3 nucleotides are TGCAGTGCTAGAAAACAGGACAGGGGAAGGGGCTACACCTTC. It specifies CSARKQDRGRGYTF.

The rearrangement uses TRBV28 and TRBJ2-6, with TRBD1 matching over 9 bases. Germline lookup yields CDR1 MDHEN and CDR2 SYDVKM. The CDR3 extends over 20 amino acids. The trim removed 0 bases at V and 2 bases at J, leaving 11 bases unmatched. The CDR3 DNA is TGTGCCAGCAGTTTATGGACTGGCGCTACAGGGGGCGCTGGGGCCAACGTCCTGACTTTC. Encoded protein: CASSLWTGATGGAGANVLTF.

This clonotype turned up a few times. The chain uses TRBV20-1 and TRBJ2-7, with D uncertain. The CDR3 has 15 residues. Trimming pared 5 bases from V and 3 bases from J, leaving 20 bases between. Germline lookup yields CDR1 DFQATT and CDR2 SNEGSKA (reference sequence). The CDR3 DNA follows: TGCAGTGCTGTAACACCACGGACGACTTACTACGAGCAGTACTTC. It yields the protein CSAVTPRTTYYEQYF.

This clonotype was counted between two and nine times. The genes are TRBV10-3 and TRBJ1-5; D not resolved. V lost 2 bases, J lost 2 bases, and 7 bases lay in between. The CDR3 totals 14 residues. Germline loops: CDR1 ENHRY, CDR2 SYGVKD. The CDR3 nucleotides are TGTGCCATCAGTGAGGTGGAGGGCAATCAGCCCCAGCATTTT. Protein product: CAISEVEGNQPQHF.

This clonotype showed up just a few times. V and J are TRBV4-2 and TRBJ2-3; 7 nucleotides agree with TRBD2. The germline V gene encodes CDR1 LGHNA and CDR2 YNFKEQ. This CDR3 contains 17 residues. Unmatched junction bases numbered 10, after V lost 1 base and J lost 3 bases. The CDR3 DNA sequence: TGTGCCAGCAGCCAAGCGGCCGAGGGCGGGGGAACAGATACGCAGTATTTT. Its protein is CASSQAAEGGGTDTQYF.

This clonotype has a handful of counts. The chain joins TRBV20-1 to TRBJ2-7; 10 positions agree with TRBD1. The CDR3 extends over 14 amino acids. The germline V gene has CDR1 DFQATT and CDR2 SNEGSKA (reference sequence). V lost 5 bases and J lost 4; bases outside the gene matches: 8. In DNA form, the CDR3 reads TGCAGTGCTTCTATGACAGGGGGCTCATACGAGCAGTACTTC. This sequence encodes CSASMTGGSYEQYF.

This chain uses TRBV28 with TRBJ1-6; D remains ambiguous. The CDR3 consists of 15 residues. The V end lost 8 bases, the J end lost 6 bases, and 17 bases lay between the germline ends. Germline V gene lookup returns CDR1 MDHEN and CDR2 SYDVKM. The chain's CDR3 is CASLLGGPVNSPLHF. Here the CDR3 DNA reads TGTGCCAGCCTACTCGGAGGACCTGTTAATTCACCCCTCCACTTT.

This clonotype was seen a handful of times. The chain links TRBV6-2 or TRBV6-3 to TRBJ2-1, with TRBD2 matching 11 bases. Germline V CDR1 and CDR2: MNHEY, SVGEGT. This CDR3 comprises 17 residues. V lost 5 bases, J lost 0 bases, and 6 bases stayed unmatched. CDR3: CASSPQGLAVSYNEQFF. The CDR3 region has the DNA TGTGCCAGCAGTCCCCAGGGACTAGCGGTCTCCTACAATGAGCAGTTCTTC.

The V gene is TRBV25-1, the J gene TRBJ1-6; the D is unclear. This CDR3 comprises 14 residues. Looked up from germline, CDR1 is MGHDK and CDR2 is SYGVNS. The V end lost 3 bases, the J end lost 6 bases, and 9 bases lay between the germline ends. CDR3 loop: CASSEAVTNSPLHF. The CDR3 DNA reads TGTGCCAGCAGTGAGGCAGTTACTAATTCACCCCTCCACTTT.

This clonotype was seen a handful of times. The rearrangement uses TRBV12-3 or TRBV12-4 and TRBJ1-6; D gene unclear. The ends were cut back, 3 bases at V and 10 bases at J, with 7 bases in the middle. This CDR3 region has 12 residues. The CDR3 DNA is TGTGCCAGCAGTTTCCGTCGGTCACCCCTCCACTTT. It codes for CASSFRRSPLHF.

With respect to this clonotype: The junction and the germline gene differ at one end; a read error may be behind it. The chain combines TRBV6-5 with TRBJ1-2; D gene unclear. The CDR3 covers 13 residues. Germline values: CDR1 MNHEY, CDR2 SVGAGI. The CDR3: CASSYGSAYGCTF. The CDR3 coding sequence is TGTGCCAGCAGTTATGGGTCAGCCTATGGCTGCACCTTC.

This sequence joins TRBV28 and TRBJ1-5; D possibly corresponds to TRBD1 (5 bases). Trimming left V 6 bases short and J 5 bases short, with 17 bases between. The germline CDR1 and CDR2 sequences are MDHEN and SYDVKM. The CDR3 contains 15 residues. The CDR3 loop is CASRPGPTSDQPQHF. CDR3 nucleotide sequence: TGTGCCAGCAGACCGGGACCAACGTCTGATCAGCCCCAGCATTTT.

About this clonotype itself: Germline and junction disagree at one end, which may indicate a read error. The chain combines TRBV18 with TRBJ2-5; tentatively, D is TRBD1 (5 bases). This CDR3 comprises 12 residues. Germline assignment: CDR1 KGHSH and CDR2 LQKENI. CDR3 loop: CASSRQQETPYF. CDR3 in DNA: TGTGCCAGCTCGCGACAGCAAGAGACCCCGTACTTC.

The chain links TRBV7-2 to TRBJ1-2; perhaps TRBD1 as D (6 bases). The germline V gene has CDR1 SGHTA and CDR2 FQGNSA. This CDR3 comprises 17 residues. V dropped 4 bases and J dropped 4 bases, with 22 bases sitting between them. This CDR3 is CASSYIPGQTTAYGYTF. As DNA, the CDR3 is TGTGCCAGCAGCTATATACCGGGACAAACCACAGCCTATGGCTACACCTTC.

The chain couples TRBV12-3 or TRBV12-4 to TRBJ1-1, with 9 bases identical to TRBD1. This CDR3 region has 13 residues. The J segment lost 4 bases and the V segment lost 6 bases, leaving 3 bases of the junction unmatched. The CDR3 DNA sequence: TGTGCCAGCAGAGGGGACAGGGCCACTGAAGCTTTCTTT. Translated: CASRGDRATEAFF.